The 29 T cell receptor beta chains below were found in one sample sequenced in a study of blood T cells in healthy people across ages. Primers used in a second PCR of roughly 7 to 12 cycles were a sample-barcoded 5' primer and a J-beta primer mix. Each CDR3 protein gets one entry after TCRdb re-called the 5' RACE reads with MiXCR. The sample consists of 710,000 or so distinct CDR3 sequences, about a fifth of them appearing once. The specimen sequenced was blood. Receptors were obtained from a man aged 65 to 85 in good health.

There are a few counts of this clonotype. The CDR3 DNA reads as TGTGCCAGCAGGAACGCTGAAAAACTGTTTTTT. Translating gives CASRNAEKLFF. The rearrangement joins TRBV6-5 to TRBJ1-4; D remains unclear. The CDR3 has 11 amino acids. V lost 6 bases and J 7 bases, leaving 6 bases between the germline ends. Germline assignment: CDR1 MNHEY and CDR2 SVGAGI.

DNA of the CDR3: TGCGCCAGCAGCTTTAGCGGGGGGGAGCCAGATACGCAGTATTTT. Translated: CASSFSGGEPDTQYF. This chain uses TRBV5-1 with TRBJ2-3; 11 nucleotides align to TRBD2. There are 15 residues in the CDR3. Per germline, CDR1 SGHRS and CDR2 YFSETQ. Trimming at V came to 2 bases and at J to 4 bases, leaving 3 bases not matched to a gene.

This clonotype was recorded many times. This chain connects TRBV6-6 to TRBJ1-4, with 7 nucleotides matching TRBD1. There are 17 residues in the CDR3. V trimming: 0 bases; J trimming: 5 bases; junction bases outside the gene matches: 9. Germline V gene data show CDR1 as MNHNY and CDR2 as SVGAGI (reference sequence). The CDR3 region has the DNA TGTGCCAGCAGTTACTCGCGAGGGTCCAGGGGGAATGAAAAACTGTTTTTT. Protein sequence: CASSYSRGSRGNEKLFF.

The genes are TRBV10-1 and TRBJ2-5; D possibly corresponds to TRBD2 (5 bases). Between the trimmed V and J ends, which lost 3 bases and 2 bases, there was a span of 10 bases. This CDR3 is built from 14 residues. Per the germline V gene, CDR1 is WNHNN and CDR2 is SYGVQD (reference sequence). The CDR3 region has the DNA TGCGCCAGCAGTGAAGGAGGTCCGCAAGAGACCCAGTACTTC. Encoded protein: CASSEGGPQETQYF.

The chain combines TRBV6-2 or TRBV6-3 with TRBJ2-7; D uncertain. Deletions cut 6 bases from V and 0 bases from J, with 9 bases between. The V gene's germline CDR1 is MNHEY and CDR2 SVGEGT. The CDR3 has 13 residues. The CDR3 bases are TGTGCCAGCAGATCCCACAGCTCCTACGAGCAGTACGTC. Its protein is CASRSHSSYEQYV.

This clonotype was detected ten times or more. The V call is TRBV29-1, the J call TRBJ1-4, with D perhaps matching TRBD1 (6 bases). Germline V gene lookup returns CDR1 SQVTM and CDR2 ANQGSEA. The V gene lost 0 bases and the J gene lost 7 bases, with 15 bases spanning the gap. There are 15 residues in the CDR3. The CDR3 spells CSVEDRGLPSEKLFF. The DNA for the CDR3 is TGCAGCGTTGAAGACAGGGGCCTGCCATCTGAAAAACTGTTTTTT.

This clonotype was seen only a few times. This chain joins TRBV29-1 and TRBJ1-2; D gene ambiguous. The germline gives CDR1 SQVTM, CDR2 ANQGSEA. V lost 3 bases and J 8 bases, leaving 4 bases between the germline ends. The CDR3 totals 9 residues. The CDR3 nucleotides are TGCAGCGTTGATGTGGGCTACACCTTC. Translation: CSVDVGYTF.

This chain links TRBV6-5 with TRBJ2-5; D may be TRBD1 or TRBD2 (5 bases each). The J call could be wrong; TRBJ2-1 is a better fit for the DNA end. Germline CDR1 and CDR2: MNHEY and SVGAGI. This CDR3 has 11 amino acids. CDR3 bases: TGTGCCAGCAGTTACGAGGGGGAGCAGTTCTTC. Translation gives CASSYEGEQFF.

This clonotype was seen ten or more times. CDR3 sequence reads: CASRLGQAGHEQYF. DNA for the CDR3: TGCGCCAGCAGACTAGGACAGGCCGGCCACGAGCAGTACTTC. The V and J genes are TRBV10-2 and TRBJ2-7, with 7 bases aligning to TRBD1. The CDR3 loop spans 14 amino acids. Germline values: CDR1 WSHSY, CDR2 SAAADI. Losses at the gene ends were 6 bases for V and 5 bases for J; bases not matched to a gene: 10.

In its sample, this clonotype was seen many times. The rearrangement joins TRBV20-1 to TRBJ2-7; 10 positions match TRBD1. Germline CDR1 reads DFQATT; CDR2 reads SNEGSKA (reference sequence). The CDR3 covers 13 residues. The CDR3 DNA sequence: TGCAGAGTAGGACAGGGGGGGCCCTACGAGCAGTACTTC. Translated, it gives CRVGQGGPYEQYF.

This rearrangement joins TRBV20-1 to TRBJ2-1, with TRBD2 matching 10 bases. The CDR3 loop spans 13 amino acids. The germline CDR1 and CDR2 sequences are DFQATT and SNEGSKA (reference sequence). V lost 3 bases and J lost 10; bases outside the gene matches: 6. CDR3 sequence reads: CSASGASGREQFF. The CDR3 nucleotides are TGCAGTGCTAGCGGGGCTAGCGGGAGAGAGCAGTTCTTC.

The chain uses TRBV7-8 and TRBJ1-3, with TRBD1 matching over 8 bases. CDR3 length: 15 residues. The germline CDR1 and CDR2 sequences are SGHVS and FQNEAQ. V was pared by 2 bases and J by 3 bases, with 3 bases of the junction left unmatched. DNA for the CDR3: TGTGCCAGCAGCTTACCAGGGGGCTATGGAAACACCATATATTTT. Protein sequence: CASSLPGGYGNTIYF. Using reference TRBV7-8 and TRBJ1-3 for the parts outside the CDR3, the full variable domain is GAGVSQSPRYKVAKRGQDVALRCDPISGHVSLFWYQQALGQGPEFLTYFQNEAQLDKSGLPSDRFFAERPEGSVSTLKIQRTQQEDSAVYLCASSLPGGYGNTIYFGEGSWLTVV.

There are a few counts of this clonotype. A much larger clone differs from this one at a single base, so this may be a read error. This chain joins TRBV6-5 and TRBJ1-3; D is unresolved. V was shortened by 8 bases and J by 3 bases, with 5 bases between the two germline ends. The CDR3 is 11 amino acids. Germline lookup yields CDR1 MNHEY and CDR2 SVGAGI. CDR3 nucleotides: TGTGCCAGCGGTTTTGGAAACACCATATATTTT. Residues: CASGFGNTIYF.

This clonotype was observed a handful of times. The chain recombines TRBV24-1 with TRBJ2-5; TRBD2 matches 7 bases. CDR3 length: 14 residues. V trimming: 3 bases; J trimming: 4 bases; junction bases outside the gene matches: 4. CDR1 and CDR2 (germline): KGHDR, SFDVKD. CDR3 in DNA: TGTGCCACCAGTGATGGCCGGGAGGTAGAGACCCAGTACTTC. Amino acid sequence: CATSDGREVETQYF.

This clonotype appeared a few times. V and J are TRBV5-6 and TRBJ1-2, with TRBD1 identical over 8 bases. Germline-derived CDR1 and CDR2 are SGHDT and YYEEEE. The CDR3 extends over 13 amino acids. Trimming at V came to 4 bases and at J to 7 bases, leaving 6 bases not matched to a gene. The CDR3 protein is CASSLGQGAGYTF. CDR3 sequence (DNA): TGTGCCAGCAGCCTCGGACAGGGCGCTGGCTACACCTTC.

The J gene is TRBJ2-5, the V gene TRBV7-8; 13 nucleotides agree with TRBD2. The end of the DNA aligns better with TRBJ2-1, so the J call may be wrong. Germline V gene data show CDR1 as SGHVS and CDR2 as FQNEAQ. The CDR3 has 12 amino acids. The CDR3 DNA follows: TGTGCCAGCCGACTAGCGGGAGGCGAGCAGTTCTTC. Its protein is CASRLAGGEQFF.

In its sample, this clonotype was seen a few times. The V and J genes are TRBV20-1 and TRBJ2-1, with D unclear. Germline CDR1 and CDR2: DFQATT and SNEGSKA (reference sequence). The CDR3 totals 14 residues. Trimming removed 2 bases at V and 7 bases at J, with 15 bases between. CDR3 nucleotide sequence: TGCAGTGCTAGACGTCGTCCCCTGGGGAATGAGCAGTTCTTC. Protein product: CSARRRPLGNEQFF.

The table lists this clonotype with a few counts. This chain links TRBV6-1 with TRBJ2-3; a weak D match, TRBD1 (6 bases). CDR1 is MNHNS, CDR2 SASEGT, per germline. This CDR3 is built from 17 residues. Trimming left V 7 bases short and J 4 bases short, with 24 bases between. In DNA, the CDR3 is TGTGCCAGCATTTGGGGGCTTGGGGGTGCGAGTGCAGATACGCAGTATTTT. Amino acid sequence: CASIWGLGGASADTQYF.

The table lists this clonotype with a few counts. The rearrangement uses TRBV12-3 or TRBV12-4 and TRBJ1-1, with TRBD1 matching 7 bases. The J segment lost 8 bases and the V segment lost 5 bases, leaving 8 bases of the junction unmatched. This CDR3 comprises 13 residues. The CDR3 is CASSKGAVLEAFF. The CDR3 DNA follows: TGTGCCAGCAGTAAGGGGGCGGTTCTCGAAGCTTTCTTT.

The chain employs TRBV20-1 and TRBJ1-1; D uncertain. The CDR3 length is 15 residues. V lost 0 bases and J 1 base, leaving 12 bases between the germline ends. The V gene's germline CDR1 is DFQATT and CDR2 SNEGSKA (reference sequence). In DNA, the CDR3 is TGCAGTGCTAGAGATTTGGGCCGGGCGAACACTGAAGCTTTCTTT. This encodes CSARDLGRANTEAFF.

The table lists this clonotype with many counts. The chain employs TRBV20-1 and TRBJ2-5, with a tentative D call TRBD2 (5 bases). The CDR3 sequence is 14 residues long. The V gene lost 0 bases and the J gene lost 4 bases, with 12 bases spanning the gap. Germline CDR1 reads DFQATT; CDR2 reads SNEGSKA (reference sequence). For the CDR3, the DNA is TGCAGTGCTAGAGATTGGCGGAGGCGAGAGACCCAGTACTTC. This translates into CSARDWRRRETQYF.

The chain links TRBV6-2 or TRBV6-3 to TRBJ2-1; 9 bases are shared with TRBD2. The CDR3 is made up of 15 amino acids. Germline assignment: CDR1 MNHEY and CDR2 SVGEGT. Unmatched junction bases numbered 8, after V lost 7 bases and J lost 4 bases. The CDR3 spells CASTPTSGLYNEQFF. The CDR3 DNA is TGTGCCAGCACCCCAACTAGCGGGCTGTACAATGAGCAGTTCTTC.

The V gene is TRBV7-2, the J gene TRBJ2-5; TRBD2 is a possible D gene (5 bases). Near its end, the DNA agrees better with TRBJ2-7, so the J call may be wrong. Germline assignment: CDR1 SGHTA and CDR2 FQGNSA. The CDR3 length is 12 residues. The CDR3 DNA sequence: TGTGCCAGCAGGGGAGCCCTCTACGAGCAGTACTTC. This codes for CASRGALYEQYF.

The chain uses TRBV20-1 and TRBJ2-1; D remains unclear. CDR3 size: 10 residues. The germline CDR1 and CDR2 sequences are DFQATT and SNEGSKA (reference sequence). The ends were cut back, 3 bases at V and 10 bases at J, with 7 bases in the middle. The CDR3 here is CSASTEEQFF. CDR3 sequence (DNA): TGCAGTGCTAGCACGGAAGAGCAGTTCTTC.

Remarks on this clonotype: A much bigger clone sits one base away, suggesting this may be a read error. The chain joins TRBV27 to TRBJ1-2; no clear D gene. CDR1 and CDR2 (germline): MNHEY, SMNVEV (reference sequence). Deletions cut 5 bases from V and 3 bases from J, with 19 bases between. CDR3 length: 16 residues. CDR3 loop: CASSPARADTYYGYTF. Here the CDR3 DNA reads TGTGCCAGCAGTCCGGCGAGGGCTGATACCTACTATGGCTACACCTTC.

Only a few counts were recorded for this clonotype. The conserved final phenylalanine or tryptophan is absent from the CDR3, which likely points to a read error. This chain joins TRBV5-1 and TRBJ2-2, with 9 bases fitting TRBD1. Looked up from germline, CDR1 is SGHRS and CDR2 is YFSETQ. With 4 bases clipped from V and 5 bases from J, the junction kept 6 bases outside the gene matches. This CDR3 contains 15 residues. Here the CDR3 reads CASSPGQGSTGELFL. CDR3 in DNA: TGCGCCAGCAGCCCCGGACAGGGGTCAACCGGGGAGCTGTTTCTT.

The rearrangement links TRBV6-2 or TRBV6-3 to TRBJ2-1; the match to TRBD2 covers 11 bases. This CDR3 has 17 residues. Looked up from germline, CDR1 is MNHEY and CDR2 is SVGEGT. The junction had 5 bases not matched to a gene; V was cut back by 2 bases and J by 2 bases. CDR3 protein: CASSYRVAGGAYNEQFF. The CDR3 bases are TGTGCCAGCAGTTACCGAGTAGCGGGAGGGGCCTACAATGAGCAGTTCTTC.

This clonotype was observed a few times. The chain combines TRBV24-1 with TRBJ1-2, with D perhaps TRBD1 (6 bases). The CDR3 sequence is 13 residues long. Germline values: CDR1 KGHDR, CDR2 SFDVKD. V was cut by 5 bases and J by 8 bases, with 14 bases left in between. In DNA, the CDR3 is TGTGCCACCAGTGGTGCAGGGGACTTAGGCTACACCTTC. This encodes CATSGAGDLGYTF.

The CDR3 DNA sequence: TGTGCCAGCAGCCCGGGACTAGCGGGGGAAACTAGCACAGATACGCAGTATTTT. It codes for CASSPGLAGETSTDTQYF. V gene TRBV12-3 or TRBV12-4 combines with J gene TRBJ2-3, with 14 bases fitting TRBD2. With 6 bases clipped from V and 0 bases from J, the junction kept 8 bases outside the gene matches. There are 18 residues in the CDR3.